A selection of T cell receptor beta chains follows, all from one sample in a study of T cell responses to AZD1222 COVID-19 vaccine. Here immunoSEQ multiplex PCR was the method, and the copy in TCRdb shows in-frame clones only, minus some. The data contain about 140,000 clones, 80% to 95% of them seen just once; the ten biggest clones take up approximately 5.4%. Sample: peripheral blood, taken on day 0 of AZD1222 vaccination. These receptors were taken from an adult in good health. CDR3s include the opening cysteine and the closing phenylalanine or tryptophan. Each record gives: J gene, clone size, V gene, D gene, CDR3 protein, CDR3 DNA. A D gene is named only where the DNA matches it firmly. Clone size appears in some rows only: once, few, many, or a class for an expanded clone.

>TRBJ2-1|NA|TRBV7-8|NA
CASSLARRDVNEQFF
TGTGCCAGCAGCTTAGCGAGGAGGGACGTCAATGAGCAGTTCTTC
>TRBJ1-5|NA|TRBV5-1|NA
CASSLYSNQPQHF
TGCGCCAGCAGCTTGTACAGCAATCAGCCCCAGCATTTT
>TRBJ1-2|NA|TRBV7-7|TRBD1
CASSELTGTAYGYTF
TGTGCTAGCAGCGAGTTAACCGGGACAGCTTATGGCTACACCTTC
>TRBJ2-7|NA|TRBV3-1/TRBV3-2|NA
CASSPGITGNEQYF
TGTGCCAGCAGCCCGGGTATCACAGGGAACGAGCAGTACTTC
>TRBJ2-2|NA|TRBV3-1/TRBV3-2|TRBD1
CASSHHEQGAGGELFF
TGTGCCAGCAGCCACCACGAACAGGGGGCAGGCGGGGAGCTGTTTTTT
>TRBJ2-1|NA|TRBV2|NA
CASRTGRYNEQFF
TGTGCCAGCAGGACTGGTAGATACAATGAGCAGTTCTTC
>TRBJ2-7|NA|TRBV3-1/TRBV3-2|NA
CASSRMTTGGEQYF
TGTGCCAGCAGCCGAATGACTACTGGGGGCGAGCAGTACTTC
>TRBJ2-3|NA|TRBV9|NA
CASSPTSSTDTQYF
TGTGCCAGCAGCCCAACTAGTAGCACAGATACGCAGTATTTT
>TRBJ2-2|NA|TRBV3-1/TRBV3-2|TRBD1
CASSPRDRTTGELFF
TGTGCCAGCAGCCCTCGGGACAGAACCACCGGGGAGCTGTTTTTT
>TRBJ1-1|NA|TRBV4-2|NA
CASSQDQGGDTEAFF
TGTGCCAGCAGCCAAGATCAGGGAGGGGACACTGAAGCTTTCTTT
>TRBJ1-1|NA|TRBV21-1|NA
CASSKTGCEAFF
TGTGCCAGCAGCAAAACAGGGTGTGAAGCTTTCTTT
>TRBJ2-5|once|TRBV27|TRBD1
CASSVSKGALETQYF
TGTGCCAGCAGTGTAAGCAAGGGGGCGCTTGAGACCCAGTACTTC
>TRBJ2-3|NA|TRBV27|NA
CASSPQGFEDTQYF
TGTGCCAGCAGTCCCCAAGGGTTCGAGGATACGCAGTATTTT
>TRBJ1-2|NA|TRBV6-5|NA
CASSSTGFYGYTF
TGTGCCAGCAGTTCCACAGGGTTCTATGGCTACACCTTC
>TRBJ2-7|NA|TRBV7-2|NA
CASSEKAGLEQYF
TGTGCCAGCAGCGAGAAGGCGGGTTTAGAGCAGTACTTC
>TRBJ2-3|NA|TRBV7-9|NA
CAILGTNTDTQYF
TGTGCCATCTTGGGAACGAACACAGATACGCAGTATTTT
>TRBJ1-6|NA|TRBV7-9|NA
CASSPAAEFGSPLHF
TGTGCCAGCAGCCCGGCGGCGGAGTTCGGTTCACCCCTCCACTTT
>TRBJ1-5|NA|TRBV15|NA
CATSRDRGQPQHF
TGTGCCACCAGCAGAGATCGGGGTCAGCCCCAGCATTTT
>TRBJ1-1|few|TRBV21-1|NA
CASSKGEGEKMNTEAFF
TGTGCCAGCAGCAAGGGGGAAGGTGAGAAAATGAACACTGAAGCTTTCTTT
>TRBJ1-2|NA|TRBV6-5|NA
CASSYTQGLGYTF
TGTGCCAGCAGTTACACCCAGGGTTTGGGCTACACCTTC
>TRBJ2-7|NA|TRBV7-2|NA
CASSPSRGSTYEQYF
TGTGCCAGCAGCCCGTCGCGGGGTTCTACCTACGAGCAGTACTTC
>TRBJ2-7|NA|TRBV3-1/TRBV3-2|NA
CASSHVQATGYEQYF
TGTGCCAGCAGCCATGTACAGGCTACAGGTTACGAGCAGTACTTC
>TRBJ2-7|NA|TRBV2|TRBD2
CASQGVGTSGALYEQYF
TGTGCCAGTCAGGGCGTAGGGACTAGCGGGGCCCTCTACGAGCAGTACTTC
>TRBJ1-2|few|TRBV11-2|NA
CASSLDPPFLRGYTF
TGTGCCAGCAGCTTAGACCCCCCTTTCTTACGGGGCTACACCTTC
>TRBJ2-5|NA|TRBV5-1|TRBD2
CASSLTWGGETQYF
TGCGCCAGCAGCCTAACCTGGGGAGGGGAGACCCAGTACTTC
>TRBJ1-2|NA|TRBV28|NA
CASSLSPWVQGYTF
TGTGCCAGCAGTTTATCCCCATGGGTGCAAGGCTACACCTTC
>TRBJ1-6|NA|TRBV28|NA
CASSPRIGRIMDSPLHF
TGTGCCAGCAGCCCTAGGATAGGGAGAATTATGGATTCACCCCTCCACTTT
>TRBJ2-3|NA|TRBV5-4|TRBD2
CASSYQLAGTDTQYF
TGTGCCAGCAGCTACCAGCTAGCGGGTACAGATACGCAGTATTTT
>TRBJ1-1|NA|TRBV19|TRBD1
CASGAQGQMKLFF
TGTGCCAGTGGGGCCCAGGGACAGATGAAGCTTTTCTTT
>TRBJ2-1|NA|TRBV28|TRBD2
CASGPGGYNEQFF
TGTGCCAGCGGGCCCGGGGGGTACAATGAGCAGTTCTTC
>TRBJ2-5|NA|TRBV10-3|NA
CAISELAGAPETQYF
TGTGCCATCAGTGAGCTAGCTGGGGCCCCAGAGACCCAGTACTTC
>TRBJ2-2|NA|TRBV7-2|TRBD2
CASSLAFSGTSGGASGELFF
TGTGCCAGCAGCTTAGCGTTTAGTGGTACTAGCGGGGGGGCGTCCGGGGAGCTGTTTTTT
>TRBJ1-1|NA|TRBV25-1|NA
CASSESPGARTEAFF
TGTGCCAGCAGTGAATCCCCGGGGGCCCGCACTGAAGCTTTCTTT
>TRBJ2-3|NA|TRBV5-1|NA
CASSSRGLPDTQYF
TGCGCCAGCAGCTCGAGAGGGTTGCCAGATACGCAGTATTTT
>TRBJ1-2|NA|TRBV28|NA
CASSDRGFGGYTF
TGTGCCAGCAGTGACCGGGGGTTCGGTGGCTACACCTTC
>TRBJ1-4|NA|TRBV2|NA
CASSDEKLFF
TGTGCCAGCAGTGATGAAAAACTGTTTTTT
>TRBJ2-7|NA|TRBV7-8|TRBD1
CASSSRQGGLYEQYF
TGTGCCAGCAGCTCAAGACAGGGGGGTTTGTACGAGCAGTACTTC
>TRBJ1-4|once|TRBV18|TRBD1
CASSPGQGAGDEKLFF
TGTGCCAGCTCACCGGGACAGGGGGCAGGGGATGAAAAACTGTTTTTT
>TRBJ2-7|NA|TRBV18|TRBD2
CASSRVAGVYEQYF
TGTGCCAGCTCAAGGGTAGCGGGAGTCTACGAGCAGTACTTC
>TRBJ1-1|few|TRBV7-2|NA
CASSLAGEYTEAFF
TGTGCCAGCAGCTTAGCCGGGGAATACACTGAAGCTTTCTTT
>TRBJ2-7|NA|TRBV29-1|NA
CSVEDTPKHEQYF
TGCAGCGTTGAAGATACCCCTAAGCACGAGCAGTACTTC
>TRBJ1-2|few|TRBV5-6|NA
CASSARGWGLTNYGYTF
TGTGCCAGCAGCGCCCGGGGCTGGGGTTTAACTAACTATGGCTACACCTTC